This T cell receptor beta chain was sequenced in a study of blood T cell repertoires in COVID-19. This clone was observed once. V gave up 1 base and J gave up 4 bases; unmatched junction bases: 14. CDR1 is SEHNR, CDR2 FQNEAQ, per germline (reference sequence). The CDR3 covers 19 residues. Sequencing was performed with immunoSEQ multiplex PCR; in TCRdb, only in-frame clones are kept and a portion is missing. The sample lists more than 100,000 clones; 79% were seen once. The receptor comes from a woman aged 80 or older with acute or convalescent COVID-19. The chain uses TRBV7-9 and TRBJ2-3; 10 nucleotides line up with TRBD2. Sequenced input: peripheral blood. CDR3 loop: CASSLGLAGDLAGADTQYF. CDR3 nucleotides: TGTGCCAGCAGCTTAGGGCTAGCGGGGGACCTAGCAGGTGCAGATACGCAGTATTTT. The variable domain in full, with the rest retrieved from reference TRBV7-9 and TRBJ2-3, is DTGVSQNPRHKITKRGQNVTFRCDPISEHNRLYWYRQTLGQGPEFLTYFQNEAQLEKSRLLSDRFSAERPKGSFSTLEIQRTEQGDSAMYLCASSLGLAGDLAGADTQYFGPGTRLTVL.